This TCR beta chain was retrieved from a study of post-analysis software for immune sequencing data. Study-level points and caveats: Five TRBV segments were more frequent in patients than controls; TRBV5-6, TRBV5-1 and TRBV20-1 belonged to this group. F measure grouped same-batch samples tightly together.

Germline V gives CDR1 MGHRA, CDR2 YSYEKL. The CDR3 covers 16 residues. The ends were cut back, 0 bases at V and 2 bases at J, with 13 bases in the middle. Each TCR beta cDNA library carried unique molecular identifiers. TCRdb passed the PCR reads through MiXCR, listing each CDR3 protein once. The table includes 450,000 or so distinct CDR3 sequences, over 35% detected once. As for this clonotype: The antigen is undetermined.

V gene TRBV4-1 combines with J gene TRBJ1-2; maybe TRBD1 (5 bases). The material sequenced was blood. This sequence was found in a girl aged 10-17 years with multiple sclerosis. The CDR3 reads CASSQDPGRGNYGYTF. In DNA form, the CDR3 reads TGCGCCAGCAGCCAAGATCCAGGGAGAGGAAACTATGGCTACACCTTC.